This is a list of T cell receptor beta chains from one sample in a study of blood T cell repertoires in COVID-19. The table came from immunoSEQ multiplex PCR; TCRdb's copy has only in-frame clones and leaves some out. Of roughly 99,000 clones listed, 80% to 85% were seen once; the top ten hold more than 4%. Sequenced sample: peripheral blood. Every receptor here comes from a human donor in a cohort sampled during active COVID-19. CDR3s include the opening cysteine and the closing phenylalanine or tryptophan. A D gene is named only where the DNA matches it firmly.

>12|TRBJ2-3|TRBV6-6|.
TGTGCCAGCGCTCAACTTACAGATACGCAGTATTTT
CASAQLTDTQYF
>12|TRBJ2-7|TRBV15|.
TGTGCCACCAGCTACAAGGGAGCCGAGCAGTACTTC
CATSYKGAEQYF
>13|TRBJ2-3|TRBV24-1|TRBD1
TGTGCCACCACACAGGGGGCGGGGGATACGCAGTATTTT
CATTQGAGDTQYF
>13|TRBJ1-1|TRBV20-1|TRBD1
TGCAGTGCTAGTATCGGACAGGGCACTGAAGCTTTCTTT
CSASIGQGTEAFF
>13|TRBJ2-1|TRBV7-2|TRBD2
TGTGCCAGCAGGTATCCGGCGGGGGGTGAGCAGTTCTTC
CASRYPAGGEQFF
>14|TRBJ2-3|TRBV11-2|.
TGTGCCAGCAGCTTCCGGGGGAGGACAGATACGCAGTATTTT
CASSFRGRTDTQYF
>13|TRBJ1-2|TRBV25-1|.
TGTGCCAGCAGTGACACTCCTAACTATGGCTACACCTTC
CASSDTPNYGYTF
>15|TRBJ1-5|TRBV6-5|TRBD1
TGTGCCAGCGCCAGGGGGGAAGGGAGCAATCAGCCCCAGCATTTT
CASARGEGSNQPQHF
>12|TRBJ1-2|TRBV2|.
TGTGCCAGCAGTGAAGGTCGGTATGGCTACACCTTC
CASSEGRYGYTF
>19|TRBJ1-1|TRBV15|TRBD1
TGTGCCACCAGCAGAGGGGCTTCGGGGACAGGGGGCTTGATCACTGAAGCTTTCTTT
CATSRGASGTGGLITEAFF